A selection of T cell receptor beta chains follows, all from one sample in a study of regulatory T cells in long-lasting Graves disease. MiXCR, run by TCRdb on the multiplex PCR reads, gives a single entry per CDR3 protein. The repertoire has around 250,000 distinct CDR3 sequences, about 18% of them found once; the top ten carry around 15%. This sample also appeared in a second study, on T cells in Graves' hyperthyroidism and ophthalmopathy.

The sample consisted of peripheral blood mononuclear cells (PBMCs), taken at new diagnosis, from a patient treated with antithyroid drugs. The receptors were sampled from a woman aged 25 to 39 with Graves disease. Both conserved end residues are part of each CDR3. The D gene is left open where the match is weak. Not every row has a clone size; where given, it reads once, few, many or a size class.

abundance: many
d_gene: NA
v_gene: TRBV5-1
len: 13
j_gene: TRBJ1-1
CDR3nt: TGTGCCAGCAGCCTGCGACAAGCCACTGAAGCTTTCTTT
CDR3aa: CASSLRQATEAFF

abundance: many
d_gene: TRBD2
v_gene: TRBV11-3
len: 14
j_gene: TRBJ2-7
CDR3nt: TGTGCCAGCAGCTCGCGGGGGGGCGAGGACGAGCAGTACTTC
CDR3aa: CASSSRGGEDEQYF

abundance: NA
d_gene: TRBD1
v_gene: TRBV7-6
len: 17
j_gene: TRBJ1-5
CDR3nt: TGTGCCAGCAGCGTACGGGAGGCGGGACAGGGGACCCAGCCCCAGCATTTT
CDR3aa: CASSVREAGQGTQPQHF

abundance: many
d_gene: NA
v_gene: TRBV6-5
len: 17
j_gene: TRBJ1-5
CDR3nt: TGTGCCAGCAGTTACTCCGCCGATTCCTCGGGCAATCAGCCCCAGCATTTT
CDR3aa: CASSYSADSSGNQPQHF

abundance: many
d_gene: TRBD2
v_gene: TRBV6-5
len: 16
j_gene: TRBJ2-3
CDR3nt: TGTGCCAGCAGTTCCCGGACTAGCGGGGGAGGTGATACGCAGTATTTT
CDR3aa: CASSSRTSGGGDTQYF

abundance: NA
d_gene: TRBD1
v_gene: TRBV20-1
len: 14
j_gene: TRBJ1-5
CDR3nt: TGCAGTGCCCCAAAGACAGGGGACGATCAGCCCCAGCATTTT
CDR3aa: CSAPKTGDDQPQHF

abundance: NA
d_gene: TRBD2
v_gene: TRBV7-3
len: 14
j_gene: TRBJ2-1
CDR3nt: TGTGCCAGCAGCTTGACTAGCGGGGGAAGGGAGCAGTTCTTC
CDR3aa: CASSLTSGGREQFF

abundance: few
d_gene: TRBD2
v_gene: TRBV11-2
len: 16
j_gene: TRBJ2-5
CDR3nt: TGTGCCAGCAGCCCCCCGACGGGCGGGGGGGCCGAGACCCAGTACTTC
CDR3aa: CASSPPTGGGAETQYF

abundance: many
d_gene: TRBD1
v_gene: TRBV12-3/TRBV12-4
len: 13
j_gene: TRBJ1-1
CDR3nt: TGTGCCAGCAGTTCGACAGGGACGACTGAAGCTTTCTTT
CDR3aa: CASSSTGTTEAFF

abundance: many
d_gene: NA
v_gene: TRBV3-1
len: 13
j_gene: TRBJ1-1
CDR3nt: TGTGCCAGCAGCCAAGACTACTACACTGAAGCTTTCTTT
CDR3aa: CASSQDYYTEAFF

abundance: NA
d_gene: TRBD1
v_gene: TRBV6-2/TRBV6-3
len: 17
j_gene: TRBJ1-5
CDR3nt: TGTGCCAGCTTACGTACAGGAGGGACAGCAAGTTATCAGCCCCAGCATTTT
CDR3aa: CASLRTGGTASYQPQHF

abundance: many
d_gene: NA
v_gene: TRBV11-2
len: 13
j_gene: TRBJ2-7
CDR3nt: TGTGCCAGCAGCTTGAACCCGACCTACGAGCAGTACTTC
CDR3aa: CASSLNPTYEQYF

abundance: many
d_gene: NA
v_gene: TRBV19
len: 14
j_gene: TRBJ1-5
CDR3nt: TGTGCCAGTAGTACCCGGACAGCGAATCAGCCCCAGCATTTT
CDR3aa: CASSTRTANQPQHF

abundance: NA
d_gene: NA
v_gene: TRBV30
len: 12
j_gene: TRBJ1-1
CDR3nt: TGTGCCTGGAGTGTACTAGGGACTGAAGCTTTCTTT
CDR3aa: CAWSVLGTEAFF

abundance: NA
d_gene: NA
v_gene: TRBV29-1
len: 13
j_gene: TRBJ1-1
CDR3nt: TGCAGCGTTTCGACTGCTATGAACACTGAAGCTTTCTTT
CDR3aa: CSVSTAMNTEAFF

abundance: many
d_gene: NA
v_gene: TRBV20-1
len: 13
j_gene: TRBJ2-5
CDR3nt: TGCAGTGCTAGAGTTGCGGGACGCGAGACCCAGTACTTC
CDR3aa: CSARVAGRETQYF

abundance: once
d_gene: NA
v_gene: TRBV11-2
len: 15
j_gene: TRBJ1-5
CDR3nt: TGTGCCAGCAGCTTTGGGGGGGGATTAGATCAGCCCCAGCATTTT
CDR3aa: CASSFGGGLDQPQHF

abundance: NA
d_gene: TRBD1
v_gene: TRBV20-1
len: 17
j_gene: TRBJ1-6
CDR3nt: TGCAGTGCTCTGAGGGGGCAGGGGGAACAACATAATTCACCCCTCCACTTT
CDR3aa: CSALRGQGEQHNSPLHF

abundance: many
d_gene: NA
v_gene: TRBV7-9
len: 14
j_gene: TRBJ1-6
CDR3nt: TGTGCCAGCAGCAGACAGACTCTCGATTCACCCCTCCACTTT
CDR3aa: CASSRQTLDSPLHF

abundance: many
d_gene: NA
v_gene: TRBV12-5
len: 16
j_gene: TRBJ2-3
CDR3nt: TGTGCTAGTGGTTTGGTAGTAGGGGGGAGCACAGATACGCAGTATTTT
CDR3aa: CASGLVVGGSTDTQYF

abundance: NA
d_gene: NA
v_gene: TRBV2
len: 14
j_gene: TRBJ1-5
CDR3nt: TGTGCCAGCAGTAAAGGCAGCCTGAATCAGCCCCAGCATTTT
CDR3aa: CASSKGSLNQPQHF

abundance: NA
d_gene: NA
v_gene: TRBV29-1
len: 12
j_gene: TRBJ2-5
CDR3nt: TGCAGCGTTGGCAGGGATGGAGAGACCCAGTACTTC
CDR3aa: CSVGRDGETQYF

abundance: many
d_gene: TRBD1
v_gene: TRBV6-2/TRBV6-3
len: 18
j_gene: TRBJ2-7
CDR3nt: TGTGCCAGCCACGAGGGACAGGGGGCTTTAACCCCGTACTACGAGCAGTACTTC
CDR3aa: CASHEGQGALTPYYEQYF

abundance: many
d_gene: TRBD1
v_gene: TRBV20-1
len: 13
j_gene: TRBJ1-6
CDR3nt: TGCAGTGCGGGGGACAGCTGGAATTCACCCCTCCACTTT
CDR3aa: CSAGDSWNSPLHF

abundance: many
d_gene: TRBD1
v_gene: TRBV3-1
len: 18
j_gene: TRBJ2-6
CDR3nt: TGTGCCAGCAGCCGAGGAGGGACAGGGCATTCTGGGGCCAACGTCCTGACTTTC
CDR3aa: CASSRGGTGHSGANVLTF

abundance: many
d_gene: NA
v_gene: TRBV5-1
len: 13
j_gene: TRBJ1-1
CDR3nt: TGCGCCAGCAGCCCGACGAGGGACACTGAAGCTTTCTTT
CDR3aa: CASSPTRDTEAFF

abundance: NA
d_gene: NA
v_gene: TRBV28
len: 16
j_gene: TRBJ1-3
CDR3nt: TGTGCCAGCAGTTTTAGCGGGGGGGCGCTGGGAAACACCATATATTTT
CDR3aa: CASSFSGGALGNTIYF

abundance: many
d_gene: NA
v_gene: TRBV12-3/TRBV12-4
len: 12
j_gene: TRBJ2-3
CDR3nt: TGTGCCAGCAGCCTAAGATGGGATACGCAGTATTTT
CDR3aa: CASSLRWDTQYF

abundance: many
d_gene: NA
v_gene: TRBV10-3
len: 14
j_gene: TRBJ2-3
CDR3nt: TGTGCCATCAGTCATGAGGCCAGCACAGATACGCAGTATTTT
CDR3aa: CAISHEASTDTQYF

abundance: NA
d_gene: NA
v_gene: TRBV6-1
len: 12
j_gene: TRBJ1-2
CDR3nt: TGTGCCAGCAAAGACAGGTGGTATGGCTACACCTTC
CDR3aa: CASKDRWYGYTF

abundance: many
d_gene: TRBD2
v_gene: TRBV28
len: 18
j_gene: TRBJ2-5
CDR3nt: TGTGCCAGCAGTTTCGGGGTCCGACTAGCGGGCGGAAAAGAGACCCAGTACTTC
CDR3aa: CASSFGVRLAGGKETQYF

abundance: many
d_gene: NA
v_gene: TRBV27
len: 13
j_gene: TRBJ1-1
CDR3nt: TGTGCCAGCAAGGGGGGGGTGGGCACTGAAGCTTTCTTT
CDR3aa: CASKGGVGTEAFF

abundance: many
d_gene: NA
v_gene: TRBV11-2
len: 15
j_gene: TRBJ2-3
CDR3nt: TGTGCCAGCAGCTCCGGGCGGGGCCCGCGGGATACGCAGTATTTT
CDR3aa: CASSSGRGPRDTQYF

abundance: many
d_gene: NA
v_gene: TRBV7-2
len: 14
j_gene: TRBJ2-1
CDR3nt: TGTGCCAGCAGCTTAGAGCTGCAGGTGAGGGAGCAGTTCTTC
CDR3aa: CASSLELQVREQFF

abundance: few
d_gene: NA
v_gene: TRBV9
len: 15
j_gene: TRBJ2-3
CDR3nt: TGTGCCAGCAGCGTCGGGGCGGGCCCCACAGATACGCAGTATTTT
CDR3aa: CASSVGAGPTDTQYF

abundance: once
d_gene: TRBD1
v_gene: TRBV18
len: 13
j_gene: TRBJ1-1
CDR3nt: TGTGCCAGCTCGCCAGACAGGGGGATTGAAGCTTTCTTT
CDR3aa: CASSPDRGIEAFF

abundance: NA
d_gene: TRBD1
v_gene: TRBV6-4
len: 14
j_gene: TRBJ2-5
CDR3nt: TGTGCCAGCAGTTACGGGACAGGGGCGGAGACCCAGTACTTC
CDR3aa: CASSYGTGAETQYF

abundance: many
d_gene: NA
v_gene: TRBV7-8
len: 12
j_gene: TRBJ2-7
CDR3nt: TGTGCCAGCAGCAATGGTTGGGGCGAGCAGTACTTC
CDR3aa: CASSNGWGEQYF

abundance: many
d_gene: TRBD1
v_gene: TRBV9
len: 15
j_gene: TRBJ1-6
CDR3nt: TGTGCCAGCAGCGTCGGACAGGGAGAAAGGACACCCCTCCACTTT
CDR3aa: CASSVGQGERTPLHF

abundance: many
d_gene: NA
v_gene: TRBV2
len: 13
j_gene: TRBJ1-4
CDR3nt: TGTGCCAGCAGACGCGTCCATAATGAAAAACTGTTTTTT
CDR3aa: CASRRVHNEKLFF

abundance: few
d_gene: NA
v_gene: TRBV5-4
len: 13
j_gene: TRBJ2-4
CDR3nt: TGTGCCAGCAGCGAGGCAGGGGTAAACATTCAGTACTTC
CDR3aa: CASSEAGVNIQYF

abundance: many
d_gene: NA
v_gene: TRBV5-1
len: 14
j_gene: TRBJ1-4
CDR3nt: TGCGCCAGCAGCTTGGAAGCAACTAATGAAAAACTGTTTTTT
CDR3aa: CASSLEATNEKLFF

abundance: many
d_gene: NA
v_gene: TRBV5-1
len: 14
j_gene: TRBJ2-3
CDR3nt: TGCGCCAGCGGAGAGGGTGGCGGCACAGATACGCAGTATTTT
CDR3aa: CASGEGGGTDTQYF

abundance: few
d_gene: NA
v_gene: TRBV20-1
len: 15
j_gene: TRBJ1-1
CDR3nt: TGCAGTGCTAGAGACCCCTTTGACCTAAACACTGAAGCTTTCTTT
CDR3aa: CSARDPFDLNTEAFF

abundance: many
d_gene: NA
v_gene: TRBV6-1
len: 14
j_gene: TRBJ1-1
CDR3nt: TGTGCCAGCAGTGTCTCTCAGCGCAATTTAGAAGCTTTCTTT
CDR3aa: CASSVSQRNLEAFF

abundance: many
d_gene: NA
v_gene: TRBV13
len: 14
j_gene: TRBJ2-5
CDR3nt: TGTGCCAGCAGCTTAGGACTAGCCAGCGGGACCCAGTACTTC
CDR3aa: CASSLGLASGTQYF

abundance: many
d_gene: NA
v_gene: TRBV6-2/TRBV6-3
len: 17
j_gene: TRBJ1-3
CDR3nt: TGTGCCAGCAGTGAACTACGGCAGGGCCGCTCTGGAAACACCATATATTTT
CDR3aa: CASSELRQGRSGNTIYF

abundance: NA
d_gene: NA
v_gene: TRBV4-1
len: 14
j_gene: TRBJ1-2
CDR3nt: TGCGCCAGCAGCCAAGATTTGCCAAAGCAAGGCTACACCTTC
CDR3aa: CASSQDLPKQGYTF

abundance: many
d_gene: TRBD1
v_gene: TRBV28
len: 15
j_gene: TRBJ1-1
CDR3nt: TGTGCCAGCAGTTATTACAGGGGGCTGAACACTGAAGCTTTCTTT
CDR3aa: CASSYYRGLNTEAFF

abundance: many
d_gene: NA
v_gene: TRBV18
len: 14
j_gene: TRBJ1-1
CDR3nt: TGTGCCAGCTCACCAGATGTTGTCGGCACTGAAGCTTTCTTT
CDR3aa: CASSPDVVGTEAFF

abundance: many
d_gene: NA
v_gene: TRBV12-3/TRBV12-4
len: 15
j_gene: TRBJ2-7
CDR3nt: TGTGCCAGCAGTTTTATGGGAGGGGGCAGCGACGAGCAGTACTTC
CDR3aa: CASSFMGGGSDEQYF

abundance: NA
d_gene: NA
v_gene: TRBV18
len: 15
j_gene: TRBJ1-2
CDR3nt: TGTGCCAGCTCACCGAAGTTAACAGGGAACTATGGCTACACCTTC
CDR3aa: CASSPKLTGNYGYTF

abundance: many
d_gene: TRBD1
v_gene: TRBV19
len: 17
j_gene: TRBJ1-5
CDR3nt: TGTGCCAGTAGTATAGATTTCACAGGGGTTAGCAATCAGCCCCAGCATTTT
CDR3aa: CASSIDFTGVSNQPQHF